A selection of T cell receptor beta chains follows, all from one sample in a study of blood T cell repertoires in COVID-19. Using immunoSEQ multiplex PCR, the repertoire was profiled, and TCRdb retains in-frame clones only, with some absent. This sample yields a few hundred thousand clones, of which 81% are seen a single time; around 1% belongs to the top ten. Sequenced: peripheral blood. Receptors originate from a human donor with acute or convalescent COVID-19. The donor label of this sample is uncertain. Each CDR3 is given with its conserved first and last residue.

cdr3_aa: CASSSRTGDTEAFF
j_call: TRBJ1-1
v_call: TRBV6-5

cdr3_aa: CASSVEGQGYEQYF
j_call: TRBJ2-7
v_call: TRBV9

cdr3_aa: CASSVSQGFLLNYGYTF
j_call: TRBJ1-2
v_call: TRBV5-1

cdr3_aa: CASSLSGYEQYF
j_call: TRBJ2-7
v_call: TRBV7-9

cdr3_aa: CASSPRGLGAFF
j_call: TRBJ1-1
v_call: TRBV5-1

cdr3_aa: CASSLDGQAVYYSPLHF
j_call: TRBJ1-6
v_call: TRBV5-5

cdr3_aa: CASSKYRGPYNEQFF
j_call: TRBJ2-1
v_call: TRBV28

cdr3_aa: CASTGDFNGYTF
j_call: TRBJ1-2
v_call: TRBV2

cdr3_aa: CASSTPGNTEAFF
j_call: TRBJ1-1
v_call: TRBV19

cdr3_aa: CASSNRDRVGQPQHF
j_call: TRBJ1-5
v_call: TRBV19